This T cell receptor beta chain appears in the sequencing data of a study of CD8+CD57+ T cells in acquired aplastic anemia. About the research overall: Across the sorted CD4+ and CD8+ cells, DNA amounts averaged about 3 ug.

The CDR3 loop spans 13 amino acids. Trimming took 6 bases from V and 6 from J; bases not matched to a gene: 3. CDR1 is DFQATT, CDR2 SNEGSKA, per germline (reference sequence). Genomic DNA, serving as template, underwent TCR beta VDJ and CDR3 profiling. MiXCR was run by TCRdb on the reads, yielding one entry per CDR3 protein. Of fewer than 250,000 distinct CDR3 sequences in the sample, less than 65% were seen once. The chain has TRBV20-1 and TRBJ2-1; 12 bases agree with TRBD2. The specimen was sorted CD4+, CD8+, or CD8+CD57+ T cells (not recorded which) from PBMCs. This receptor was taken from a human donor in good health, serving as a control. The CDR3: CSAGLAGINEQFF. CDR3 DNA: TGCAGTGCCGGACTAGCGGGGATCAATGAGCAGTTCTTC.